The clone carrying this T cell receptor (beta chain) was seen a handful of times. Its specificity is unknown. The data were produced by immunoSEQ multiplex PCR, yet TCRdb's version contains in-frame clones alone and is incomplete. Among around 64,000 clones, around 88% were seen once, and the ten largest hold roughly 0.77%. This CDR3 is built from 15 residues. V was cut by 6 bases and J by 0 bases, with 16 bases left in between. CDR1 SGHRS and CDR2 YFSETQ come from the germline V gene. These data originate in a study of OX40 agonist ivuxolimab in advanced cancers. No patient had autoimmune disease or received systemic immunosuppression. Regarding the study as a whole: Antigens targeted by the expanded peripheral T cells were not determined. Nonresponders, in some cases, also had low normalized T-cell clonal expansion.

The source material was CD4+ or CD8+ T cells sorted from blood, sampled in a trial of the OX40 agonist ivuxolimab. J is TRBJ2-7 and V is TRBV5-1, with a weak D call TRBD2 (6 bases). This TCR came from an adult with an advanced solid tumor such as melanoma, head and neck, liver or kidney cancer. CDR3 coding DNA: TGCGCCAGCACCCCCGGCGGGGTAACCTCCTACGAGCAGTACTTC. Amino acid sequence: CASTPGGVTSYEQYF. The full variable domain, completed using reference TRBV5-1 and TRBJ2-7, is KAGVTQTPRYLIKTRGQQVTLSCSPISGHRSVSWYQQTPGQGLQFLFEYFSETQRNKGNFPGRFSGRQFSNSRSEMNVSTLELGDSALYLCASTPGGVTSYEQYFGPGTRLTVT.